The text below deals with one T cell receptor (beta chain). This entry comes from a study of blood T cell repertoires in COVID-19. For the study at large: Sources were T cells, B-cell-depleted T cells, or PBMCs; the material itself was cDNA or gDNA.

Authors' methods: Amplification with reference gene primers provided the estimates of nucleated cell counts. Sequenced by immunoSEQ multiplex PCR; TCRdb stores in-frame clones only, minus some. V and J calls plus clone size are reproduced from that table; the DNA served to infer D and trimming. The repertoire includes 220,000 or so clones, approximately 90% of them detected once, and around 0.84% sits in the top ten. The CDR3 sequence is 18 residues long. The ends lost 0 bases at V and 2 bases at J; junction bases unmatched: 8. Germline V gives CDR1 SGHTA, CDR2 FQGNSA. The chain is built from TRBV7-2 and TRBJ2-1, with 9 bases that match TRBD2. The clonotype originates from a man in his 60s with COVID-19, enrolled during active disease. Material for sequencing was peripheral blood. CDR3 sequence reads: CASSLASGRGIAYNEQFF. Written as DNA, the CDR3 is TGTGCCAGCAGCTTAGCTAGCGGGAGAGGTATAGCCTACAATGAGCAGTTCTTC. Combining the CDR3 with reference TRBV7-2 and TRBJ2-1 gives the whole variable domain GAGVSQSPSNKVTEKGKDVELRCDPISGHTALYWYRQSLGQGLEFLIYFQGNSAPDKSGLPSDRFSAERTGGSVSTLTIQRTQQEDSAVYLCASSLASGRGIAYNEQFFGPGTRLTVL.